This T cell receptor (beta chain) was documented in a study of blood T cells in healthy people across ages (dated by TCRdb to 2015 to 2017). Background for the entire study: In model experiments, template switching captured about one uniquely barcoded TCR beta cDNA molecule for every two T cells. To avoid experimental bias, donors of different ages were randomly spread across the sequencing lanes. Donors were grouped into four age groups: young (average 16 years), middle-aged (39), aged (62) and long-lived (just over 80). The study measured age-related changes in TCR beta repertoire diversity using deep sequencing normalized with unique cDNA molecular identifiers. Using the same blood draw, the study looked at two additional independent replicas of 1 million unique cDNA reads for two donors, one aged 18 to 29 and the other aged 80 or older. Summary of the overall study and its limitations: Since profiling was done on bulk unsorted PBMCs, naive and antigen-experienced compartments could not be conclusively compared. Because the CMV infection status of the donors was unknown, age-related changes in expanded clonotypes may potentially have been confounded. Compared with the aged group, the long-lived group had more naive CD4+ T cells, fewer expanded clones and increased TCR diversity, a pattern suggesting age selection. As age increased, observed TCR beta diversity per million T cells dropped in a roughly linear way, and a significant reduction was already evident by age about 36. Observed TCR beta diversity correlated strongly with the percentage of naive T cells measured by flow cytometry. Estimates of total diversity from one million sequenced T cells were regarded as lower bounds and underestimates.

Notes on this clonotype: Its antigen has not been determined. The junction departs from germline at one end; a sequencing error may be responsible.

Donors were a few dozen systemically healthy Caucasian individuals from Russia aged about 6 to 100 years. Around 10 milliliters of peripheral blood were drawn from each donor into EDTA-treated Vacutainer tubes. PBMCs were isolated by Ficoll-Paque density-gradient centrifugation, with at least 6 million obtained per sample. Total RNA was extracted from PBMCs with Trizol reagent, with at least 5.5 micrograms obtained per sample. The percentages of naive CD45RAhigh/CD27high T cells were determined by flow cytometry on a PBMC aliquot from every donor. From its cysteine to its phenylalanine, the CDR3 spans 14 amino acids. The DNA shown is the 42-base CDR3, in frame from base 1. As encoded in the germline V gene (reference sequence), CDR1 is DFQATT while CDR2 is SNEGSKA. Receptors were amplified or captured by 5' RACE. The sequencing machine was an Illumina HiSeq 2500. The second PCR ran for roughly 7 to 11 cycles and used a J-beta primer mix along with a sample-barcoded 5' primer. A unique molecular identifier was introduced onto each TCR beta cDNA molecule by a template-switch 5' adaptor carrying 12 random nucleotides. Each sample yielded at least 3 million CDR3-containing paired-end reads. First-strand cDNA was synthesized from all RNA with the Mint cDNA synthesis kit, primed by a TRBC-specific oligonucleotide. After uracil-DNA glycosylase treatment, a first 18-cycle PCR used universal primers M1SS and BC2_uni_R on all cDNA. As for how the authors treated the data: Normalization of each sample was performed by random selection of 1 million high-quality reads, each carrying a distinct molecular identifier. Instead of being binned into consensus sequences, reads that shared molecular identifiers were thrown out. MiTCR, set to a Q25 quality threshold and the strictest error-elimination algorithm, was used for CDR3 identification, clonotype clustering and error correction. Lower-bound total TCR beta diversity was estimated with a nonparametric unseen species model using Euler transformation. Clones were called with MiXCR by TCRdb after fastp trimmed the public reads at Q25, and only in-frame beta chains were retained. For every CDR3 protein sequence, its rows merge into one entry that carries the most common genes and DNA. The V and J calls shown here were made by TCRdb, not taken from the authors' results. The sample records 780,000 or so distinct CDR3 sequences, around three fifths of which are singletons. Jointly, the top ten make up around 24% of the sample.

The sequence is built from TRBV20-1 and TRBJ1-1; the D segment could be TRBD1, given 6 matching bases. The sequenced material came from blood. This TCR came from a man aged 35 to 55 in good health. This receptor carries the CDR3 CSARDGTGNTETFF. The sequenced DNA: TGCAGTGCTAGAGATGGAACAGGGAACACTGAAACTTTCTTT.